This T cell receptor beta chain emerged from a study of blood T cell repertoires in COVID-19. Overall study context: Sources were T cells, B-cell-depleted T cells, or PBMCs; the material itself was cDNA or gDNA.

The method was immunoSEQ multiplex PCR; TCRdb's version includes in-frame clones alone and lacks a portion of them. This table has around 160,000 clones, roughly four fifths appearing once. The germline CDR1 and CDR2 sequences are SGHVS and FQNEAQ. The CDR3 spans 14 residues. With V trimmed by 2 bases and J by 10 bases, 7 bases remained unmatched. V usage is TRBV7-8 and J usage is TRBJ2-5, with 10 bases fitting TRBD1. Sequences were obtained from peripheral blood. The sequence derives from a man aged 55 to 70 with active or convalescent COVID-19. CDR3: CASSLRTGGGNQYF. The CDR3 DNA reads TGTGCCAGCAGCTTAAGGACAGGGGGGGGGAACCAGTACTTC.